This TCR beta chain stems from a study of blood T cells in healthy people across ages (dated by TCRdb to between 2014 and 2016). About the full investigation: Template switching captured roughly one uniquely barcoded TCR beta cDNA molecule per two T cells in model experiments. Four age groups were formed from the donors: young (average roughly 16 years), middle-aged (roughly 38), aged (approximately 60) and long-lived (less than 85). The study analyzed two additional independent replicas of 1 million unique cDNA reads from the same blood draw for two donors, one aged 18 to 30 and one aged 80 or older. To avoid experimental bias, donors of different ages were randomly spread across the sequencing lanes. The study measured age-related changes in TCR beta repertoire diversity using deep sequencing normalized with unique cDNA molecular identifiers. Overall results and qualifications from the work: The CMV infection status of donors was not known, potentially confounding age-related changes in expanded clonotypes. The percentage of naive T cells measured by flow cytometry correlated strongly with observed TCR beta diversity. Estimates of total diversity based on one million sequenced T cells were regarded as lower bounds and as underestimates. Conclusive comparison of naive and antigen-experienced compartments was prevented by the profiling of bulk unsorted PBMCs. The long-lived group showed more naive CD4+ T cells, fewer expanded clones and increased TCR diversity than the aged group, suggesting age selection. Observed TCR beta diversity per million T cells fell roughly linearly with age, and a significant reduction was already apparent by age around 40.

Libraries were made using 5' RACE. The listed sequencing device is Illumina HiSeq 2500. A second PCR of roughly 6 to 11 cycles was run with a J-beta primer mix and a sample-barcoded 5' primer. A template-switch 5' adaptor carrying 12 random nucleotides introduced a unique molecular identifier onto each TCR beta cDNA molecule. Each sample yielded at least 2.5 million CDR3-containing paired-end reads. First-strand cDNA synthesis was performed from all RNA using the Mint cDNA synthesis kit, with priming by a TRBC-specific oligonucleotide. Following uracil-DNA glycosylase treatment, a first 18-cycle PCR with universal primers M1SS and BC2_uni_R was performed on all cDNA. In the original analysis: For normalization, 1 million high-quality reads, each with a distinct molecular identifier, were randomly selected from each sample. Instead of being binned into consensus sequences, reads that shared molecular identifiers were thrown out. MiTCR, set to a Q25 quality threshold and the strictest error-elimination algorithm, was used for CDR3 identification, clonotype clustering and error correction. A nonparametric unseen species model with Euler transformation was used to estimate a lower bound on total TCR beta diversity. Starting from the raw public reads, TCRdb applied fastp trimming at Q25, assembled clones with MiXCR and retained in-frame beta chains. Each record represents a unique CDR3 protein, reported with the most common genes and DNA among its rows. The V and J calls follow TCRdb's processing rather than the paper's. This sample is represented by about 1.7 million distinct CDR3 sequences; roughly 28% of them were singletons. The leading ten clones occupy 7.7% of the sample.

As for this clonotype: Which antigen it targets is not known. Base-call qualities are not available, and no considerably larger clone is one nucleotide away.

Spanning cysteine to phenylalanine, the CDR3 consists of 14 amino acids. Just CDR3 DNA is preserved here, 42 bases in frame from base 1. The junction carries 20 bases between V and J, which are trimmed by 4 bases and 13 bases respectively. Per the germline V gene, ENHRY is the CDR1 and SYGVKD is the CDR2. The 39 donors, aged roughly 6 to 95 years, were systemically healthy Caucasian individuals from Russia. Each donor gave around 9.9 milliliters of peripheral blood, collected into EDTA-treated Vacutainer tubes. Ficoll-Paque density-gradient centrifugation was used to isolate PBMCs, with at least 7 million obtained per sample. Trizol reagent was used to extract total RNA from the PBMCs, yielding at least 5.5 micrograms per sample. For every donor, an aliquot of PBMCs went through flow cytometry to measure the percentages of naive CD45RAhigh/CD27high T cells.

The sequence was collected from a woman aged 25 to 39 in good health. The sequence is built from TRBV10-3 and TRBJ2-4; tentative D gene TRBD1, with 6 bases matching. Sequenced sample: blood. The nucleotide sequence reads TGTGCCATCAGTGCTATCTCACAGGGTAATGAGCAGTACTTC. Translated, it gives CAISAISQGNEQYF.